This TCR beta chain was sequenced in a study of T-cell reconstitution after alpha-beta-depleted transplantation in children. The germline CDR1 and CDR2 sequences are SGDLS and YYNGEE. V was clipped by 4 bases and J by 7 bases; unmatched bases: 13. The CDR3 contains 17 residues. Unique molecular identifiers were incorporated when the TCRbeta library was constructed. MiXCR was run by TCRdb on the PCR reads, yielding one entry per CDR3 protein. The sample holds under 350,000 distinct CDR3 sequences, about 10% seen once. A few counts support this clonotype. The clonotype comes from a human donor who donated a stem cell graft to a child with SCID. The sequences come from PBMCs from the stem cell graft donor, collected from the stem cell graft. V gene TRBV9 combines with J gene TRBJ1-6; TRBD1 aligns across 8 bases. CDR3 residues: CASSLHGQGGNNSPLHF. The CDR3 DNA sequence: TGTGCCAGCAGCTTACACGGACAGGGTGGCAACAATTCACCCCTCCACTTT.